This T cell receptor beta chain derives from a study of T cells expressing NK-cell markers. Libraries used 5'RACE template switching adding universal primer site and UMIs. After re-calling the 5' RACE reads, TCRdb lists one entry per CDR3 protein, DNA absent. The sample data list approximately 550,000 distinct CDR3 sequences. The TCR was taken from a man aged 18 to 30 in good health. Input material: blood T cells: a sorted CD56 or NKG2C T cell subset, CD4+ or CD8+ T cells, or bulk PBMC T cells (not recorded which).

CDR3 region: CSASWGLAKYNEQFF. The gene calls are TRBV20-1 and TRBJ2-1; absent DNA, TCRdb's TRBD2 call cannot be checked. The CDR3 covers 15 residues. Germline loops: CDR1 DFQATT, CDR2 SNEGSKA (reference sequence).